This T cell receptor (beta chain) came from a study of T-cell reconstitution after alpha-beta-depleted transplantation in children. Study results and caveats: Several hundred graft clones that had expanded were reportedly the source of alpha-beta T cells about two months after transplant. At the one-year point after transplant, T-cell counts and TCRbeta diversity were found to come mostly from T cells that had been newly produced. Where some patients showed high TCRbeta diversity at day 60, it came from recipient T cells and thymic progenitors that had survived.

The CDR3 length is 11 residues. Germline V gene lookup returns CDR1 MDHEN and CDR2 SYDVKM. V lost 8 bases and J 5 bases, leaving 7 bases between the germline ends. Unique molecular identifiers tagged the TCRbeta library. TCRdb re-analysed the PCR reads in MiXCR, keeping a single row per CDR3 protein. The table has 450,000 to 700,000 distinct CDR3 sequences, roughly 27% seen once. In regard to this clonotype: Its antigen is not known.

The sample was PBMCs, taken before TCRalphabeta/CD19-depleted stem cell transplant. This receptor was identified in a boy under two years old with Wiskott-Aldrich syndrome, due to receive a stem cell transplant. This rearrangement joins TRBV28 to TRBJ1-5; D gene unclear. The CDR3 DNA is TGTGCCAGCCAAGCAGATCAGCCCCAGCATTTT. Its translation is CASQADQPQHF.